Below are 15 T cell receptor beta chains sequenced from a single sample in a study of spatial heterogeneity in lung cancer. Study-wide results and limits: Expanded alpha and beta TCR counts within tumors tracked tumor mutation counts.

Stated time point: sample taken at primary tumor resection. Via MiXCR, TCRdb re-called the 5' RACE reads, giving one row per CDR3 protein. This table has about 27,000 distinct CDR3 sequences, about 7.1% appearing once. These receptors' antigens are unknown. The sample consisted of lung tumor tissue, taken at surgery. The receptor set was obtained from a male donor with early-stage non-small cell lung cancer.

Ten or more counts support this clonotype. V usage is TRBV6-6 and J usage is TRBJ1-5; 7 bases fit TRBD1. CDR1 MNHNY and CDR2 SVGAGI come from the germline V gene (reference sequence). Trimming at V came to 6 bases and at J to 6 bases, leaving 5 bases not matched to a gene. CDR3 length equals 13 residues. CDR3 amino acids: CASRRQGSQPQHF. CDR3 nucleotide sequence: TGTGCCAGCAGAAGACAGGGTAGTCAGCCCCAGCATTTT.

Concerning this clonotype itself: It is unclear where the CDR3 begins or ends on the DNA, so no DNA is shown, and the CDR3 is as TCRdb lists it. This chain uses TRBV6-6 with TRBJ1-1. The CDR3 totals 17 residues, both ends included. Germline CDR1 MNHNY, CDR2 SVGAGI (reference sequence). The CDR3 loop reads CASSSSRSLAVNTEAFF.

In this sample, this clonotype turned up many times. This chain connects TRBV25-1 to TRBJ2-3; tentatively, D is TRBD1 (6 bases). The CDR3 is 16 residues long. The V gene lost 1 base and the J gene lost 4 bases, with 15 bases spanning the gap. In germline, CDR1 is MGHDK, CDR2 SYGVNS. The CDR3 nucleotides are TGTGCCAGCAGTGAATCTCCAGGGGCCGGCCCAGATACGCAGTATTTT. Protein sequence: CASSESPGAGPDTQYF.

Ten or more counts support this clonotype. The genes are TRBV7-8 and TRBJ2-7; perhaps TRBD1 as D (6 bases). Germline V gene sequence: CDR1 SGHVS, CDR2 FQNEAQ. This CDR3 has 13 amino acids. V was shortened by 5 bases and J by 2 bases, with 10 bases between the two germline ends. The DNA of the CDR3 is TGTGCCAGCAGCACGGGACACCCCTACGAGCAGTACTTC. It codes for CASSTGHPYEQYF.

The table lists this clonotype with a few counts. V and J are TRBV2 and TRBJ1-6; tentative D call: TRBD1 (6 bases). The V end was cut by 6 bases, the J end by 7 bases, with 10 bases between. There are 13 residues in the CDR3. From germline, CDR1 is SNHLY and CDR2 FYNNEI. The CDR3 bases are TGTGCCAGCAGCCTAGGACAGAATTCACCCCTCCACTTT. Protein sequence: CASSLGQNSPLHF.

The chain employs TRBV14 and TRBJ2-7, with D possibly being TRBD2 (5 bases). V gave up 1 base and J gave up 3 bases, with 10 bases separating them. CDR1 is SGHDN, CDR2 FVKESK, per germline. This CDR3 has 14 amino acids. The CDR3 spells CASSQVGGGYEQYF. CDR3 DNA: TGTGCCAGCAGCCAAGTCGGAGGAGGCTACGAGCAGTACTTC.

This clonotype was seen many times. CDR3 nucleotides: TGTGCCAGCAGCCAACTAGCGGGGGGCAATGAGCAGTTCTTC. This codes for CASSQLAGGNEQFF. J is TRBJ2-1 and V is TRBV4-2, with 11 bases lining up with TRBD2. This CDR3 spans 14 amino acids. Germline V lookup: CDR1 LGHNA, CDR2 YNFKEQ. Trimming took 2 bases from V and 6 from J; bases not matched to a gene: 0.

This clonotype was seen at least ten times. The J gene is TRBJ1-4, the V gene TRBV7-9, with TRBD1 as a possible D gene (5 bases). The CDR3 covers 14 residues. Trimming stripped 3 bases from V and 8 bases from J, with 13 bases between. Germline V gives CDR1 SEHNR, CDR2 FQNEAQ (reference sequence). The CDR3 is CASSFVAGTEKLFF. As DNA, the CDR3 is TGTGCCAGCAGCTTCGTGGCAGGGACGGAAAAACTGTTTTTT.

The table lists this clonotype with many counts. V usage is TRBV12-3 or TRBV12-4 and J usage is TRBJ1-5; D gene uncertain. The V end lost 6 bases, the J end lost 5 bases, and 11 bases lay between the germline ends. This CDR3 region has 13 residues. CDR3 sequence: CASRPGADQPQHF. The CDR3 region has the DNA TGTGCCAGCAGACCCGGTGCCGATCAGCCCCAGCATTTT.

This clonotype turned up a few times. The chain has TRBV29-1 and TRBJ1-2; weak D call: TRBD1 (6 bases). Trimming removed 5 bases at V and 6 bases at J, with 13 bases between. CDR1 is SQVTM and CDR2 is ANQGSEA in the germline V gene. This CDR3 has 12 residues. The chain's CDR3 is CSVPTGSNGYTF. In DNA, the CDR3 is TGCAGCGTTCCTACAGGGAGCAATGGCTACACCTTC.

This clonotype came up a few times. This rearrangement joins TRBV20-1 to TRBJ2-3; D uncertain. V lost 5 bases to trimming and J lost 0 bases, with 9 bases between them. The germline V gene has CDR1 DFQATT and CDR2 SNEGSKA (reference sequence). CDR3 length: 13 residues. The chain's CDR3 is CSAALRSTDTQYF. The CDR3 nucleotides are TGCAGTGCTGCCCTTAGGAGCACAGATACGCAGTATTTT.

This clonotype was detected many times. The chain employs TRBV30 and TRBJ1-5, with D possibly TRBD1 on 5 matching bases. The germline V gene has CDR1 GTSNPN and CDR2 SVGIG (reference sequence). V was shortened by 5 bases and J by 7 bases, with 18 bases between the two germline ends. The CDR3 runs 14 residues. CDR3 protein: CAWSARDLAQPQHF. The DNA of the CDR3 is TGTGCCTGGTCCGCCCGGGACTTAGCCCAGCCCCAGCATTTT. Using reference TRBV30 and TRBJ1-5 for the parts outside the CDR3, the full variable domain is SQTIHQWPATLVQPVGSPLSLECTVEGTSNPNLYWYRQAAGRGLQLLFYSVGIGQISSEVPQNLSASRPQDRQFILSSKKLLLSDSGFYLCAWSARDLAQPQHFGDGTRLSIL.

This chain uses TRBV5-6 with TRBJ1-5; D call uncertain. CDR1 and CDR2 from the germline V gene are SGHDT and YYEEEE. The CDR3 is 19 residues long. Trimming took 0 bases from V and 0 from J, leaving 19 bases between them. The CDR3 loop is CASSLEEVQGKYSNQPQHF. The CDR3 DNA is TGTGCCAGCAGCTTGGAGGAGGTCCAAGGCAAGTATAGCAATCAGCCCCAGCATTTT.

This clonotype was counted at least ten times. This chain uses TRBV20-1 with TRBJ2-7; D ambiguous. CDR1 and CDR2 (germline): DFQATT, SNEGSKA (reference sequence). V lost 4 bases, J lost 4 bases, and 8 bases lay in between. This CDR3 is built from 11 residues. CDR3 amino acids: CSAKSSYEQYF. CDR3 coding DNA: TGCAGTGCTAAGAGTAGTTACGAGCAGTACTTC.

This clonotype was recorded at least ten times. CDR3 sequence reads: CSARGLEAFF. CDR3 nucleotides: TGCAGTGCTAGAGGGTTGGAAGCTTTCTTT. The chain is built from TRBV20-1 and TRBJ1-1; D unresolved. The CDR3 runs to 10 residues. Trimming pared 1 base from V and 8 bases from J, leaving 5 bases between. CDR1 and CDR2 from the germline V gene are DFQATT and SNEGSKA (reference sequence).